These T cell receptor beta chains were read from a single sample in a study of cytomegalovirus exposure and HLA in healthy donors. Repertoires were generated with immunoSEQ multiplex PCR, while TCRdb's copy carries only in-frame clones and drops some. Among around 100,000 clones listed, 77% were seen once. What was sequenced was PBMCs. The receptors originated from a male donor in good health and CMV-seropositive. The CDR3 runs from the conserved cysteine through the conserved F or W. A D gene is named only where the DNA matches it firmly. Clone size appears in some rows only: once, few, many, or a class for an expanded clone.

clone_size,j_call,v_call,d_call,cdr3_nt,cdr3_aa
.,TRBJ2-2,TRBV5-1,.,TGCGCCAGCAGCCCCCGGGATGTGGGAAACACCGGGGAGCTGTTTTTT,CASSPRDVGNTGELFF
few,TRBJ1-3,TRBV14,.,TGTGCCAGCAGCCATCCAACAGGGTTCTCTGGAAACACCATATATTTT,CASSHPTGFSGNTIYF
.,TRBJ1-2,TRBV18,TRBD1,TGTGCCAGCTCACTGTCGACAGGGGAGGCCTATGGCTACACCTTC,CASSLSTGEAYGYTF
.,TRBJ2-7,TRBV7-2,.,TGTGCCAGCAGCTTAGCGCTAGTCCCGTACGAGCAGTACTTC,CASSLALVPYEQYF
few,TRBJ2-7,TRBV6-6,.,TGTGCCAGCAGTTACGGAGGCTTTTCCTACGAGCAGTACTTC,CASSYGGFSYEQYF
once,TRBJ2-1,TRBV12-5,.,TGTGCTAGTGGTTTGGTACTCCCCCGGAGCTCCTACAATGAGCAGTTCTTC,CASGLVLPRSSYNEQFF
.,TRBJ1-3,TRBV11-2,TRBD1,TGTGCCAGCAGCTCCCGGGACAGGTTCTCTGGAAACACCATATATTTT,CASSSRDRFSGNTIYF
.,TRBJ2-1,TRBV7-2,.,TGTGCCAGCAGCTTAGCGGGGGGACTCTCCTACAATGAGCAGTTCTTC,CASSLAGGLSYNEQFF
.,TRBJ1-6,TRBV5-1,.,TGCGCCAGCAGCTTGGGACCGAGGAGAGGTTCACCCCTCCACTTT,CASSLGPRRGSPLHF
.,TRBJ1-1,TRBV7-9,.,TGTGCCAGCAGCTATTTAACTGGTCACGCTTTCTTT,CASSYLTGHAFF
.,TRBJ2-1,TRBV5-4,TRBD1,TGTGCCAGCAGCAGAAGAGACAGGGCCCTGGGTGAGCAGTTCTTC,CASSRRDRALGEQFF
few,TRBJ2-7,TRBV11-2,TRBD2,TGTGCCAGCAGCTTGGGCACCCGCGGGGTAGCGGGAGGGGAGCAGTACTTC,CASSLGTRGVAGGEQYF
.,TRBJ1-1,TRBV7-6,TRBD1,TGTGCCAGCAGCCGACAGGGCTTGAACACTGAAGCTTTCTTT,CASSRQGLNTEAFF
.,TRBJ2-3,TRBV7-3,.,TGTGCCAGCAGCCCAGGGGCGGCCACAGATACGCAGTATTTT,CASSPGAATDTQYF
once,TRBJ2-7,TRBV5-4,TRBD2,TGTGCCAGCAGCTTGACTAGCGGGATAACCTACGAGCAGTACTTC,CASSLTSGITYEQYF
.,TRBJ2-7,TRBV4-3,.,TGCGCCAGCAGCCCAGCAGGGTCCTCCTACGAGCAGTACTTC,CASSPAGSSYEQYF
.,TRBJ2-1,TRBV7-8,TRBD2,TGTGCCAGCAGCTCAGGACTAGCGGCCTACAATGAGCAGTTCTTC,CASSSGLAAYNEQFF
.,TRBJ2-3,TRBV29-1,TRBD2,TGCAGCGTTCTCTGGACTAGCGGGAGAGCAGATACGCAGTATTTT,CSVLWTSGRADTQYF
.,TRBJ2-1,TRBV7-9,.,TGTGCCAGCCTTCTAGCGCCGTCCTACAATGAGCAGTTCTTC,CASLLAPSYNEQFF
.,TRBJ2-7,TRBV29-1,.,TGCAGCGTTTTTGCGGGAAGCTCCTACGAGCAGTACTTC,CSVFAGSSYEQYF
few,TRBJ2-7,TRBV11-2,.,TGTGCCAGCAGCTTAGCAGCGGCAGCCTACGAGCAGTACTTC,CASSLAAAAYEQYF
.,TRBJ2-7,TRBV29-1,.,TGCAGCGTAACCTGGGTCAGGTTAGGAGAGCAGTACTTC,CSVTWVRLGEQYF
.,TRBJ2-1,TRBV11-2,.,TGTGCCAGCAGCTTAGAAGTGGGGAGCAGGCGGGGGCAGTTCTTC,CASSLEVGSRRGQFF
.,TRBJ2-1,TRBV5-1,TRBD1,TGCGCCAGCAGCCCGCGACAGGGCAATGAGCAGTTCTTC,CASSPRQGNEQFF
.,TRBJ1-5,TRBV28,TRBD1,TGTGCCAGCAGGCTCCGGGACAGGGATCAGCCCCAGCATTTT,CASRLRDRDQPQHF
few,TRBJ1-1,TRBV5-4,.,TGTGCCAGCAGCTGGTACTTAAACACTGAAGCTTTCTTT,CASSWYLNTEAFF
.,TRBJ1-2,TRBV19,TRBD1,TGTGCCAGTAGTCCTCATCTAGGACAGGGAGACTATGGCTACACCTTC,CASSPHLGQGDYGYTF
.,TRBJ2-2,TRBV7-2,TRBD2,TGTGCCAGCAGCTTAGTAGGGACTAGAGGGATGGCCGGGGAGCTGTTTTTT,CASSLVGTRGMAGELFF
.,TRBJ1-6,TRBV21-1,.,TGTGCCAGCAGCTACCAGGGAGGGAGGGATTCACCCCTCCACTTT,CASSYQGGRDSPLHF
.,TRBJ2-1,TRBV5-1,TRBD2,TGCGCCAGCAGCCCTCTCACTAGCGGGAGAGGCAATGAGCAGTTCTTC,CASSPLTSGRGNEQFF
.,TRBJ2-5,TRBV27,.,TGTGCCAGCAGTTTATCGTGGCTAGCGCAAGAGACCCAGTACTTC,CASSLSWLAQETQYF
.,TRBJ2-7,TRBV10-3,TRBD1,TGTGCCATCAGTTCTTTAGGGACAGGGGGACTCGAGCAGTACTTC,CAISSLGTGGLEQYF
.,TRBJ2-7,TRBV4-3,TRBD2,TGCGCCAGCAGCCAAGGACCTCCCGGGACTACCGTTACCCACGAGCAGTACTTC,CASSQGPPGTTVTHEQYF
.,TRBJ2-2,TRBV19,TRBD1,TGTGCCACTTTCGGGACAGGGGACACCGGGGAGCTGTTTTTT,CATFGTGDTGELFF
.,TRBJ2-1,TRBV7-2,.,TGTGCCAGCAGCTCCCCAGGGGCCTCCTACAATGAGCAGTTCTTC,CASSSPGASYNEQFF
.,TRBJ1-1,TRBV29-1,TRBD1,TGCAGCGCCCTGAGGGGGACAGGGAGGACTGAAGCTTTCTTT,CSALRGTGRTEAFF
.,TRBJ2-7,TRBV4-2,TRBD1,TGTGCCAGCAGCCAAGAGGGACAGGGGTCCTACGAGCAGTACTTC,CASSQEGQGSYEQYF
.,TRBJ2-3,TRBV5-1,.,TGCGCCAGCAGCTTGCGAGGTGGCGGGATGGGTAGCACAGATACGCAGTATTTT,CASSLRGGGMGSTDTQYF
.,TRBJ2-3,TRBV27,TRBD2,TGTGCCAGCAGTCTAGCGGGAGTTGGTACGCAGTATTTT,CASSLAGVGTQYF
.,TRBJ2-3,TRBV2,.,TGTGCCAGCAGTGAGAGACAGCCTAGCACAGATACGCAGTATTTT,CASSERQPSTDTQYF
.,TRBJ1-1,TRBV5-6,TRBD1,TGTGCCAGCAGCTTGGACAGGGGCCCGGTGAACACTGAAGCTTTCTTT,CASSLDRGPVNTEAFF
.,TRBJ2-1,TRBV27,.,TGTGCCAGCAGTCCCTTCGCCAGGTCCGATGAGCAGTTCTTC,CASSPFARSDEQFF
.,TRBJ2-3,TRBV4-3,TRBD2,TGCGCCAGCAGCCAAGAAAGCGGGAGATCGGATACGCAGTATTTT,CASSQESGRSDTQYF
once,TRBJ2-1,TRBV14,TRBD2,TGTGCCAGCAGCCAAGATAGCGGGTTCTACAATGAGCAGTTCTTC,CASSQDSGFYNEQFF
.,TRBJ2-5,TRBV5-6,.,TGTGCCAGCAGCGTAACAGGCCACCTGGAGACCCAGTACTTC,CASSVTGHLETQYF
few,TRBJ2-1,TRBV4-1,TRBD2,TGCGCCAGCAGCCAAGGACTAGCGGGCTTCAATGAGCAGTTCTTC,CASSQGLAGFNEQFF
once,TRBJ2-1,TRBV7-3,.,TGTGCCAGCAGCTTAGGCCGCACCAATGAGCAGTTCTTC,CASSLGRTNEQFF
.,TRBJ2-7,TRBV27,TRBD1,TGTGCCAGCAGTTTGGGGGACAGGGGCTACGAGCAGTACTTC,CASSLGDRGYEQYF
.,TRBJ2-5,TRBV7-2,TRBD1,TGTGCCAGCAGCTTACGCAGGGGGCGGGAGACCCAGTACTTC,CASSLRRGRETQYF
once,TRBJ1-4,TRBV5-1,.,TGCGCCAGCAGCTTACAGGCTAATAATGAAAAACTGTTTTTT,CASSLQANNEKLFF
few,TRBJ1-1,TRBV7-9,TRBD1,TGTGCCAGCAGTTCAGACAGGGTCGCTTTCTTT,CASSSDRVAFF
.,TRBJ2-6,TRBV11-2,.,TGTGCCAGCAGAACAGGGACTGGGGCCAACGTCCTGACTTTC,CASRTGTGANVLTF
.,TRBJ2-5,TRBV25-1,.,TGTGCCAGCAGGGGAGGTCAGACCCAGTACTTC,CASRGGQTQYF
.,TRBJ2-5,TRBV5-1,TRBD1,TGCGCCAGCAGCACCGGGACAGGGGGGGAGACCCAGTACTTC,CASSTGTGGETQYF
once,TRBJ1-5,TRBV6-1,.,TGTGCCAGCAGTGACCGGGTTTACCAGCATTTT,CASSDRVYQHF